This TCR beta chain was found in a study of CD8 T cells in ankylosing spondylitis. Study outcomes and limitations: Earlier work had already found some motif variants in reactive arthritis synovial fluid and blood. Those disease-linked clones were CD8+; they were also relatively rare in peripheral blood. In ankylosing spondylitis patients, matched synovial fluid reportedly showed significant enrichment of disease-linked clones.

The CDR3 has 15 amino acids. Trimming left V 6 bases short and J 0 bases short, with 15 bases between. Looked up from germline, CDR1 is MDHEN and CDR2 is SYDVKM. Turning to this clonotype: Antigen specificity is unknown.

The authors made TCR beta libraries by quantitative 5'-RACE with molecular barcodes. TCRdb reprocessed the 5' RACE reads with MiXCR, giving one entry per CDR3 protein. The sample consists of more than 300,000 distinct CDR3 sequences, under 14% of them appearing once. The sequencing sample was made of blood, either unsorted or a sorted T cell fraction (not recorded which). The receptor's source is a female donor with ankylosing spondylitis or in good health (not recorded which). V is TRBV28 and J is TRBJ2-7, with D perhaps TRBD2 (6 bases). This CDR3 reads CASRVGTYPSYEQYF. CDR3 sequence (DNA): TGTGCCAGCAGGGTGGGGACTTACCCCTCCTACGAGCAGTACTTC.